This paragraph covers one T cell receptor (beta chain) sequence. This specimen comes from a study of Ad26.COV2.S vaccination and SARS-CoV-2 variants. Treatment here: approximately 18 received Ad26.COV2.S at low or high dose, single or two shots; about 5 received placebo; per-sample allocation not given. Each sample was drawn 63 days after the first injection (of vaccine or placebo). Vaccination used an Ad26 vector expressing Wuhan-strain SARS-CoV-2 spike. Trimming pared 2 bases from V and 5 bases from J, leaving 19 bases between. The CDR3 spans 17 residues. Germline assignment: CDR1 KGHDR and CDR2 SFDVKD. This table comes from immunoSEQ multiplex PCR, and its TCRdb copy is limited to in-frame clones, with some not included. The table has roughly 380,000 clones, over 75% seen once; the top ten hold 3.6%.

The chain carries TRBV24-1 and TRBJ2-3; D may be TRBD1 (6 bases). The sequence derives from a person between 18 and 59 years old who received the Ad26.COV2.S COVID-19 vaccine or a placebo. The starting material was peripheral blood, obtained in a trial of Ad26.COV2.S vaccine versus placebo. CDR3 sequence reads: CATSDWIGGQGLDTQYF. As DNA, the CDR3 is TGTGCCACCAGTGATTGGATTGGTGGCCAGGGGTTAGATACGCAGTATTTT.